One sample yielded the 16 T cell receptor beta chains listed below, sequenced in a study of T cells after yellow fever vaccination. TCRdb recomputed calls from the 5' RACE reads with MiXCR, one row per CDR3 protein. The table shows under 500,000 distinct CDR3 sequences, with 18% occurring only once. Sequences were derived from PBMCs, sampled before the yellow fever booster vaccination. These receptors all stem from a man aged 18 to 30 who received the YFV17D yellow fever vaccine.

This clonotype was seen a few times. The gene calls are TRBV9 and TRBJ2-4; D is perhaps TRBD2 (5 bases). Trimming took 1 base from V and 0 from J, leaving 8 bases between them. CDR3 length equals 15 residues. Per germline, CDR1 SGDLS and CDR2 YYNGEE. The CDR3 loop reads CASSVRGLAKNIQYF. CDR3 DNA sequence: TGTGCCAGCAGCGTACGTGGACTAGCCAAAAACATTCAGTACTTC.

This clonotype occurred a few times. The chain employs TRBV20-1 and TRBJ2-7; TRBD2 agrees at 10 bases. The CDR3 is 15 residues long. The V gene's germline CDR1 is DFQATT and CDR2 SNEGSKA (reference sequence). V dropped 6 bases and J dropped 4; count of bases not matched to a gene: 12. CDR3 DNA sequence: TGCAGTGCCAGTCTACCTGGACTAGCGGCTTACGAGCAGTACGTC. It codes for CSASLPGLAAYEQYV.

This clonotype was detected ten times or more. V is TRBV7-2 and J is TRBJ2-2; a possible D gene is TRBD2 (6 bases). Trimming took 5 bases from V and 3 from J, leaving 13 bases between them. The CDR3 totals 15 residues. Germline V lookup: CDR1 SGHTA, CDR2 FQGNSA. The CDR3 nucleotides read TGTGCCAGCAGCATCGCCACGGGGGACACCGGGGAGCTGTTTTTT. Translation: CASSIATGDTGELFF. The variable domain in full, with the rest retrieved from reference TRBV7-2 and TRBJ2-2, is GAGVSQSPSNKVTEKGKDVELRCDPISGHTALYWYRQSLGQGLEFLIYFQGNSAPDKSGLPSDRFSAERTGGSVSTLTIQRTQQEDSAVYLCASSIATGDTGELFFGEGSRLTVL.

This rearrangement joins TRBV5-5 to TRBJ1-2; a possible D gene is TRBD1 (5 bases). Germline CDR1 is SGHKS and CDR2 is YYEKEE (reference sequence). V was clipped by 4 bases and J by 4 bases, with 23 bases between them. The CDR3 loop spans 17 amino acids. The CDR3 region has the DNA TGTGCCAGCAGCCCCCGTCAAGGGGTTGGGGGACCCTATGGCTACACCTTC. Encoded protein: CASSPRQGVGGPYGYTF.

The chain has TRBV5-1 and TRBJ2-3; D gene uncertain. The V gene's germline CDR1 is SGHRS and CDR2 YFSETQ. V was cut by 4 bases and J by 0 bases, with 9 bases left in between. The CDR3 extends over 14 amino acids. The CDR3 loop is CASSGRISTDTQYF. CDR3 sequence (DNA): TGCGCCAGCAGCGGTCGGATTAGCACAGATACGCAGTATTTT.

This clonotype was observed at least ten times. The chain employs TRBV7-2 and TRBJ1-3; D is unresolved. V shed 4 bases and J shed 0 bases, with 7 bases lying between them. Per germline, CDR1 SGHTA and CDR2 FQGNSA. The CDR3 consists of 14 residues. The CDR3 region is CASSSLGSGNTIYF. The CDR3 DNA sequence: TGTGCCAGCAGCTCCCTAGGCTCTGGAAACACCATATATTTT.

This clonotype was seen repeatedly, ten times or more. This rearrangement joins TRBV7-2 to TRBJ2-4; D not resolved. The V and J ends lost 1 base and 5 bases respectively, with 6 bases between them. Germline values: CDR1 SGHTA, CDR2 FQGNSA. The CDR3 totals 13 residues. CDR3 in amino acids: CASSLGWENIQYF. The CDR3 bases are TGTGCCAGCAGCTTAGGTTGGGAAAACATTCAGTACTTC.

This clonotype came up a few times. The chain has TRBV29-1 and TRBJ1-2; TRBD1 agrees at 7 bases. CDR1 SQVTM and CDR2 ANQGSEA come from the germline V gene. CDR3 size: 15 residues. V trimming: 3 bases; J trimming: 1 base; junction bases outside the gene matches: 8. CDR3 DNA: TGCAGCGTTGACGACATGACAGGGTATAACTATGGCTACACCTTC. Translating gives CSVDDMTGYNYGYTF. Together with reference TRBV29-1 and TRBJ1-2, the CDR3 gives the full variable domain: SAVISQKPSRDICQRGTSLTIQCQVDSQVTMMFWYRQQPGQSLTLIATANQGSEATYESGFVIDKFPISRPNLTFSTLTVSNMSPEDSSIYLCSVDDMTGYNYGYTFGSGTRLTVV.

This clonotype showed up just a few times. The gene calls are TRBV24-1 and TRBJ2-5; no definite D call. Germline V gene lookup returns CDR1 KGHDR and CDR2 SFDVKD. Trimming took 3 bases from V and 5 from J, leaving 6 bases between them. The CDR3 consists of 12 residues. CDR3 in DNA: TGTGCCACCAGTGATGTTGGCGAGACCCAGTACTTC. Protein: CATSDVGETQYF.

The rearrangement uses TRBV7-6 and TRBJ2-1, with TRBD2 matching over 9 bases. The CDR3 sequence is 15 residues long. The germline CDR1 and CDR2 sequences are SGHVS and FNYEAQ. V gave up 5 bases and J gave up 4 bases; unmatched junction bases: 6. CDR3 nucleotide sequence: TGTGCCAGCAGCCCAAGCGGGGGGATTTACAATGAGCAGTTCTTC. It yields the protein CASSPSGGIYNEQFF.

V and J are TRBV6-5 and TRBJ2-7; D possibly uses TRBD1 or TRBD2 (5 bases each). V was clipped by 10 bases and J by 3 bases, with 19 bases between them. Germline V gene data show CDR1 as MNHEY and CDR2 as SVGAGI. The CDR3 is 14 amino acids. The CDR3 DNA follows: TGTGCCACACGACGGGGCCAACCCCTCTACGAGCAGTACTTC. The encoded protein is CATRRGQPLYEQYF.

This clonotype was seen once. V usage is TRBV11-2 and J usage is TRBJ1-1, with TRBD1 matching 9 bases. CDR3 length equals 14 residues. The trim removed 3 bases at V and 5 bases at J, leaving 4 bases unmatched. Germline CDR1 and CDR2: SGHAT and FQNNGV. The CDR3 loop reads CASSFGTGFTEAFF. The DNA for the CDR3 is TGTGCCAGCAGCTTCGGGACAGGGTTTACTGAAGCTTTCTTT.

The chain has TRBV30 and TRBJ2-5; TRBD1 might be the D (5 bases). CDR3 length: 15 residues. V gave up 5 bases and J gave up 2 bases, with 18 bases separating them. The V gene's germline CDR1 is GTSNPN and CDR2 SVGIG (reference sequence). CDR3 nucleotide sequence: TGTGCCTGGCAGGGCCTTCTGGGCAGGCAAGAGACCCAGTACTTC. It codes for CAWQGLLGRQETQYF.

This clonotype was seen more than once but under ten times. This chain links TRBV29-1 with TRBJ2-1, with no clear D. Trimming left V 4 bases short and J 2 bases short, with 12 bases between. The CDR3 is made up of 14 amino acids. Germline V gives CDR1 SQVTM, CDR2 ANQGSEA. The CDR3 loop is CSVGRQAAYNEQFF. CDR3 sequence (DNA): TGCAGCGTTGGTCGGCAGGCGGCCTACAATGAGCAGTTCTTC.

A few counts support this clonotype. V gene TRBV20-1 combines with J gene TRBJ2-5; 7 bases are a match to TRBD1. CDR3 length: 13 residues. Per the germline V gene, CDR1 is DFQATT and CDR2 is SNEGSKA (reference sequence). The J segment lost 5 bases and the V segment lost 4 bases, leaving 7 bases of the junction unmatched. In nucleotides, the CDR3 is TGCAGTGCTATGAAAAGGGGGCTCGAGACCCAGTACTTC. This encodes CSAMKRGLETQYF.

In DNA, the CDR3 is TGTGCCAGCATTGGACATTCATCTGGAAACACCATATATTTT. Amino acids: CASIGHSSGNTIYF. This chain links TRBV6-5 with TRBJ1-3, with D maybe TRBD1 (5 bases). Germline CDR1 MNHEY, CDR2 SVGAGI. V was pared by 7 bases and J by 1 base, with 11 bases between. This CDR3 spans 14 amino acids.